The source of this T cell receptor beta chain is a study of blood T cell repertoires in COVID-19. Study background: The United States, Italy and Spain provided the acute and convalescent COVID-19 samples. The analysed material was cDNA or gDNA that came from T cells, B-cell-depleted T cells, or PBMCs.

Authors' processing steps: By means of reference gene primer amplification, nucleated cell counts were estimated. Clones were sequenced by immunoSEQ multiplex PCR, and TCRdb holds only the in-frame ones, with some missing. V, J and clone size are those of that table, while D and trimming were read from the DNA. This repertoire shows tens of thousands of clones, around 92% found once; its top ten account for under 2.5%. The sequence came from a man between 60 and 75 years old with acute or convalescent COVID-19. The material sequenced was peripheral blood.

The CDR3 region is CASRSYEQYF. CDR3 DNA sequence: TGTGCCAGCAGGAGCTACGAGCAGTACTTC. The V call is TRBV28, the J call TRBJ2-7; D gene unclear. V was cut by 6 bases and J by 3 bases, with 3 bases left in between. The germline V gene has CDR1 MDHEN and CDR2 SYDVKM. The CDR3 length is 10 residues.